Each of the 8 T cell receptor beta chains below was sequenced from the same sample in a study of blood T cell repertoires in COVID-19. Libraries were prepared by immunoSEQ multiplex PCR; TCRdb keeps only in-frame clonotypes and omits some of them. The sample shows roughly 60,000 clones, about 80% of them seen only once. The sample comprised peripheral blood. The receptors originated from a man aged 55 to 70 with acute or convalescent COVID-19.

For the CDR3, the DNA is TGCGCCAGCAGTACAGGCCGGAGCTCTGGAAACACCATATATTTT. It is translated as CASSTGRSSGNTIYF. The chain links TRBV5-1 to TRBJ1-3; weak D call: TRBD1 (5 bases). The V gene lost 5 bases and the J gene lost 0 bases, with 12 bases spanning the gap. Germline CDR1 SGHRS, CDR2 YFSETQ. This CDR3 is built from 15 residues.

V and J are TRBV2 and TRBJ2-2, with D perhaps matching TRBD2 (5 bases). This CDR3 has 14 amino acids. Germline V gene sequence: CDR1 SNHLY, CDR2 FYNNEI. The V and J ends lost 4 bases and 4 bases respectively, with 10 bases between them. Here the CDR3 DNA reads TGTGCCAGCAGTGGAGGGCAAACCACCGGGGAGCTGTTTTTT. As protein: CASSGGQTTGELFF.

This chain connects TRBV19 to TRBJ1-3; D unresolved. Trimming removed 6 bases at V and 1 base at J, with 16 bases between. The CDR3 loop spans 16 amino acids. The germline V gene has CDR1 LNHDA and CDR2 SQIVND (reference sequence). The CDR3 region has the DNA TGTGCCAGTAGATCGGGAGAACCCAGGTCTGGAAACACCATATATTTT. Residues: CASRSGEPRSGNTIYF.

The rearrangement joins TRBV2 to TRBJ2-7; D is undetermined. This CDR3 has 15 residues. Trimming removed 2 bases at V and 2 bases at J, with 13 bases between. CDR1 is SNHLY and CDR2 is FYNNEI in the germline V gene. Here the CDR3 DNA reads TGTGCCAGCAGTGAATCAGGTGACGACCCCTACGAGCAGTACTTC. Residues: CASSESGDDPYEQYF.

About this clone itself: This specimen includes other DNA sequences encoding the same CDR3. The chain employs TRBV4-1 and TRBJ1-5, with D perhaps matching TRBD1 (5 bases). The V gene lost 0 bases and the J gene lost 4 bases, with 13 bases spanning the gap. The CDR3 length is 16 residues. Looked up from germline, CDR1 is MGHRA and CDR2 is YSYEKL. In DNA, the CDR3 is TGCGCCAGCAGCCAAGACGGGGGGATTGGGAATCAGCCCCAGCATTTT. This translates into CASSQDGGIGNQPQHF.

V and J are TRBV11-1 and TRBJ1-2; TRBD1 matches at 8 bases. With 5 bases clipped from V and 6 bases from J, the junction kept 8 bases outside the gene matches. CDR1 is SGHAT and CDR2 is FQDESV in the germline V gene (reference sequence). CDR3 length: 14 amino acids. The CDR3 loop reads CASSVGQGYDGYTF. The CDR3 region has the DNA TGTGCCAGCAGCGTCGGACAGGGTTATGATGGCTACACCTTC.

This clone has only a few counts. The chain joins TRBV5-6 to TRBJ2-7; 8 nucleotides line up with TRBD1. Germline CDR1 is SGHDT and CDR2 is YYEEEE. The J segment lost 5 bases and the V segment lost 0 bases, leaving 10 bases of the junction unmatched. The CDR3 runs 16 residues. The CDR3 region is CASSLVPGQGSDEQYF. CDR3 sequence (DNA): TGTGCCAGCAGCTTGGTCCCCGGACAGGGATCCGACGAGCAGTACTTC.

The chain couples TRBV19 to TRBJ2-7, with D uncertain. Trimming took off 6 bases at V and 3 bases at J, with 6 bases between the two ends. This CDR3 has 11 residues. Per germline, CDR1 LNHDA and CDR2 SQIVND (reference sequence). The CDR3 coding sequence is TGTGCCAGTAGCAGGAACTACGAGCAGTACTTC. Amino acids: CASSRNYEQYF. Based on the CDR3 plus reference TRBV19 and TRBJ2-7, the full variable domain is DGGITQSPKYLFRKEGQNVTLSCEQNLNHDAMYWYRQDPGQGLRLIYYSQIVNDFQKGDIAEGYSVSREKKESFPLTVTSAQKNPTAFYLCASSRNYEQYFGPGTRLTVT.